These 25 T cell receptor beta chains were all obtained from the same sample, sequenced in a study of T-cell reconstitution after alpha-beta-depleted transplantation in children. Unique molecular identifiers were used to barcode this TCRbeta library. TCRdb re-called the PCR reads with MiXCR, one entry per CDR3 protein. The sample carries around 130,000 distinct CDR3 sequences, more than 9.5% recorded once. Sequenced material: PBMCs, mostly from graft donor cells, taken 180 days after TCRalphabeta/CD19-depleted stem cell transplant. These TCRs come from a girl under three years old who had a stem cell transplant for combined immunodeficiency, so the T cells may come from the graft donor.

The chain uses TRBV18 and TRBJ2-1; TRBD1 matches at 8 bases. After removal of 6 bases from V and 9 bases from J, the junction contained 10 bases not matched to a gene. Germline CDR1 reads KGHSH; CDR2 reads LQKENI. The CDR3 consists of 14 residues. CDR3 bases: TGTGCCAGCTCCATACTGGACAGGGAGAGTGAGCAGTTCTTC. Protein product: CASSILDRESEQFF. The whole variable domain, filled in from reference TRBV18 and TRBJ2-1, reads NAGVMQNPRHLVRRRGQEARLRCSPMKGHSHVYWYRQLPEEGLKFMVYLQKENIIDESGMPKERFSAEFPKEGPSILRIQQVVRGDSAAYFCASSILDRESEQFFGPGTRLTVL.

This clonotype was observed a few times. CDR3 residues: CASIGTVNQPQHF. The CDR3 DNA is TGTGCCAGCATCGGGACAGTCAATCAGCCCCAGCATTTT. The chain combines TRBV21-1 with TRBJ1-5; the table's TRBD1 call for D was not verified on the DNA. TRBV21-1 is marked as a pseudogene. CDR3 length: 13 amino acids.

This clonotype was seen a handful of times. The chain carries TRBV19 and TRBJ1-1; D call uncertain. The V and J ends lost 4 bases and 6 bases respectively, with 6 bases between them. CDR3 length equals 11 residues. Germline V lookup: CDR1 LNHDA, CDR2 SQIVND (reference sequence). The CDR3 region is CASSRRAEAFF. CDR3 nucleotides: TGTGCCAGTAGTAGACGGGCTGAAGCTTTCTTT.

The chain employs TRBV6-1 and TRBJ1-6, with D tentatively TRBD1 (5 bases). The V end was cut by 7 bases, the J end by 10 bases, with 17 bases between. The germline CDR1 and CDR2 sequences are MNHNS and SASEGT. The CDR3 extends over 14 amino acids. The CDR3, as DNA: TGTGCCAGCACCGCCGCCGGGGGGTACTCACCCCTCCACTTT. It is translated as CASTAAGGYSPLHF.

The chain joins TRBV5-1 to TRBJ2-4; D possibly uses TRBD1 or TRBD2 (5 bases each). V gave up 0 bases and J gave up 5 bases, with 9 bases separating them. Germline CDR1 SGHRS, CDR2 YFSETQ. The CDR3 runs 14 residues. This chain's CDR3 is CASSLDTGQNIQYF. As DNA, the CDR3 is TGCGCCAGCAGCTTGGATACGGGGCAAAACATTCAGTACTTC.

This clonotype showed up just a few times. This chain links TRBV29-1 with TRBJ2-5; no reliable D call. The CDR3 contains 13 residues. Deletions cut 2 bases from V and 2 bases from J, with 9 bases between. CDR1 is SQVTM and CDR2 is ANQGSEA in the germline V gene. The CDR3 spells CSVEWRFQETQYF. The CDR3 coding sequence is TGCAGCGTTGAATGGCGGTTTCAAGAGACCCAGTACTTC.

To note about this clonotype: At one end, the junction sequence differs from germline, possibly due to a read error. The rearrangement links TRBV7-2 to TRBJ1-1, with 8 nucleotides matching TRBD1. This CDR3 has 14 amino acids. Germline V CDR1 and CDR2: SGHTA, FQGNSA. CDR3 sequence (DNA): TGTGCCAGCAGCGGAACAGGGGGGAACACTGGAGCTTTCTTT. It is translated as CASSGTGGNTGAFF.

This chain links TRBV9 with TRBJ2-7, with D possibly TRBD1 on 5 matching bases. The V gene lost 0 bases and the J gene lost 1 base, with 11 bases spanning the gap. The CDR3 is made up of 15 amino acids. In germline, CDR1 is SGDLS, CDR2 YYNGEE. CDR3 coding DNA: TGTGCCAGCAGCGTAGGTGGGGCGATGTCCTACGAGCAGTACTTC. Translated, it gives CASSVGGAMSYEQYF.

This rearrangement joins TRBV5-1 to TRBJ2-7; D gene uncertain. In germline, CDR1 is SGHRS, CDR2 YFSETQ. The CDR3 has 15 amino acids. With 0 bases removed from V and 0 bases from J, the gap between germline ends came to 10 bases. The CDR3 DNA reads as TGCGCCAGCAGCTTGGGAGTCTTGGGCTCCTACGAGCAGTACTTC. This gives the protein CASSLGVLGSYEQYF.

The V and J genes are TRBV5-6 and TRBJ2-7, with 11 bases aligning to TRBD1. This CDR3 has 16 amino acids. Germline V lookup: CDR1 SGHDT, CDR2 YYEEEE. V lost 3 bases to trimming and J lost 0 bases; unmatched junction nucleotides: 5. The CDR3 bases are TGTGCCAGCAGCTCCTTGGACAGGGGGCGCTCCTACGAGCAGTACTTC. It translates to CASSSLDRGRSYEQYF.

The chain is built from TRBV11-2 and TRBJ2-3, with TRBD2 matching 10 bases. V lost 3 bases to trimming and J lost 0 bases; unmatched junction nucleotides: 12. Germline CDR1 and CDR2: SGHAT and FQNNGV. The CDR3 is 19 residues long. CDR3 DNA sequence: TGTGCCAGCAGCTTTTTTTCCCTAGCGGGGGCACTTAGCACAGATACGCAGTATTTT. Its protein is CASSFFSLAGALSTDTQYF.

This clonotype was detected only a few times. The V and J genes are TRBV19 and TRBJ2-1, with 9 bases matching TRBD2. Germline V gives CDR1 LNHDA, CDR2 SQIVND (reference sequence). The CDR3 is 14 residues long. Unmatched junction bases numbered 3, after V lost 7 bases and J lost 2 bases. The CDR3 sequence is CASTRGGPYNEQFF. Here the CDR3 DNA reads TGTGCCAGTACGCGGGGGGGCCCCTACAATGAGCAGTTCTTC.

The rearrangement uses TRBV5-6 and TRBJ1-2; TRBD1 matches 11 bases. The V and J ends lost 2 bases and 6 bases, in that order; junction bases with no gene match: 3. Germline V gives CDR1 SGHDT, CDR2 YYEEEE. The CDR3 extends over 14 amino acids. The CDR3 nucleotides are TGTGCCAGCAGCTTATGGGACAGGGGGAATGGCTACACCTTC. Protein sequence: CASSLWDRGNGYTF. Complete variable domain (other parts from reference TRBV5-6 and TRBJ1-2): DAGVTQSPTHLIKTRGQQVTLRCSPKSGHDTVSWYQQALGQGPQFIFQYYEEEERQRGNFPDRFSGHQFPNYSSELNVNALLLGDSALYLCASSLWDRGNGYTFGSGTRLTVV.

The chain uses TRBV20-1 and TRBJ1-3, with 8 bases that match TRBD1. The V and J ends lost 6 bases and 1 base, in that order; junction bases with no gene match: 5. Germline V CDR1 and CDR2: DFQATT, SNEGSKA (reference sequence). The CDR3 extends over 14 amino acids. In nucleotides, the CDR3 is TGCAGTGCACGACAGGGGCAATCTGGAAACACCATATATTTT. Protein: CSARQGQSGNTIYF.

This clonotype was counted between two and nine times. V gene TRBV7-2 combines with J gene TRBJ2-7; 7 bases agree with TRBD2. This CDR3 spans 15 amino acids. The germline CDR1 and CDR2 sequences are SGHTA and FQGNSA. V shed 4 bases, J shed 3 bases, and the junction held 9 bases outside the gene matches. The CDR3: CASSSAPSGYYEQYF. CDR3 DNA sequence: TGTGCCAGCAGCTCGGCGCCTAGCGGTTACTACGAGCAGTACTTC.

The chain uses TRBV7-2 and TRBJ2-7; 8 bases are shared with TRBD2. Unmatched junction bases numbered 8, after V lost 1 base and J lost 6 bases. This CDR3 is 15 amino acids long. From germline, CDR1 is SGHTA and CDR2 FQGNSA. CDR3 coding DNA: TGTGCCAGCAGCTTAGATGTGGGACTAGTTCTCGAGCAGTACTTC. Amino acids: CASSLDVGLVLEQYF.

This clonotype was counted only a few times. CDR3 nucleotides: TGTGCCTGGAACAAAATGACTAGTTCGGAGACCCAGTACTTC. Its translation is CAWNKMTSSETQYF. V gene TRBV30 combines with J gene TRBJ2-5; possibly TRBD2 for D (6 bases). The germline gives CDR1 GTSNPN, CDR2 SVGIG (reference sequence). This CDR3 is 14 amino acids long. Trimming took 4 bases from V and 5 from J, leaving 17 bases between them.

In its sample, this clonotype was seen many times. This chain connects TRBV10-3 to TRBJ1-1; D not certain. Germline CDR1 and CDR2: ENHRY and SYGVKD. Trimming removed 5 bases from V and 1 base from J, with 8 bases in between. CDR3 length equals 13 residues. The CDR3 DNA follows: TGTGCCATCAGTAAAACAGAGAACACTGAAGCTTTCTTT. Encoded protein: CAISKTENTEAFF.

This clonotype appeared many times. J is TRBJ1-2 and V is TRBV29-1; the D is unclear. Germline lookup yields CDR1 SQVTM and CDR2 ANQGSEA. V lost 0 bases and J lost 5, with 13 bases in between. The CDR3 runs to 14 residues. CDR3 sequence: CSVEEAGGIYGYTF. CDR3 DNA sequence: TGCAGCGTTGAAGAAGCAGGAGGGATATATGGCTACACCTTC.

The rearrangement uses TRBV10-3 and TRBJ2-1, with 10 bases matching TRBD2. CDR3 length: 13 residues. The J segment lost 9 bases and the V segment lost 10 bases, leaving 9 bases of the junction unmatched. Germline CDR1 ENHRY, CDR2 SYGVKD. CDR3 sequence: CATWGLAGAEQFF. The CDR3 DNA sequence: TGTGCCACCTGGGGGCTAGCGGGAGCTGAGCAGTTCTTC.

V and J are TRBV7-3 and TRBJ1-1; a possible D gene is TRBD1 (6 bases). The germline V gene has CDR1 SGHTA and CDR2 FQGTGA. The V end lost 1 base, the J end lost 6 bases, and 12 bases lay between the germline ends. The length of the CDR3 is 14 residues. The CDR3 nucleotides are TGTGCCAGCAGCTTAAGCGCAGGGGAGCCTGAAGCTTTCTTT. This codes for CASSLSAGEPEAFF.

The CDR3 sequence is CASSRNSGYGYGYTF. DNA for the CDR3: TGTGCCAGCAGCCGAAACTCGGGGTACGGCTATGGCTACACCTTC. V is TRBV3-1 and J is TRBJ1-2, with D uncertain. The V end lost 4 bases, the J end lost 4 bases, and 16 bases lay between the germline ends. CDR3 length: 15 residues. Germline V lookup: CDR1 LGHDT, CDR2 YNNKEL (reference sequence).

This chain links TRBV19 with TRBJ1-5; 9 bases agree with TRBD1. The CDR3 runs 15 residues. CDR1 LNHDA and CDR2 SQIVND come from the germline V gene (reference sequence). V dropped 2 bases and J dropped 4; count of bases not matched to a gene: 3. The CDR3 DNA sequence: TGTGCCAGTAGTATAAGGGGACAGGGAAATCAGCCCCAGCATTTT. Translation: CASSIRGQGNQPQHF.

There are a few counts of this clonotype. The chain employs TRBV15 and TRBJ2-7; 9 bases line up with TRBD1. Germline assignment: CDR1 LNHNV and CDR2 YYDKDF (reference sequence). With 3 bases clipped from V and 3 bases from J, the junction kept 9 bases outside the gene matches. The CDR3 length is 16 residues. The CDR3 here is CATSRGRTGVNYEQYF. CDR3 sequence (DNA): TGTGCCACCAGCAGGGGCCGGACAGGGGTGAACTACGAGCAGTACTTC.

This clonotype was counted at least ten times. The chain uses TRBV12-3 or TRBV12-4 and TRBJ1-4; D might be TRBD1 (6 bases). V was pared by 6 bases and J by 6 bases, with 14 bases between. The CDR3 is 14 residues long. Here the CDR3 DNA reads TGTGCCAGCAGCCCTACAGGGACTCATGAAAAACTGTTTTTT. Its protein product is CASSPTGTHEKLFF.